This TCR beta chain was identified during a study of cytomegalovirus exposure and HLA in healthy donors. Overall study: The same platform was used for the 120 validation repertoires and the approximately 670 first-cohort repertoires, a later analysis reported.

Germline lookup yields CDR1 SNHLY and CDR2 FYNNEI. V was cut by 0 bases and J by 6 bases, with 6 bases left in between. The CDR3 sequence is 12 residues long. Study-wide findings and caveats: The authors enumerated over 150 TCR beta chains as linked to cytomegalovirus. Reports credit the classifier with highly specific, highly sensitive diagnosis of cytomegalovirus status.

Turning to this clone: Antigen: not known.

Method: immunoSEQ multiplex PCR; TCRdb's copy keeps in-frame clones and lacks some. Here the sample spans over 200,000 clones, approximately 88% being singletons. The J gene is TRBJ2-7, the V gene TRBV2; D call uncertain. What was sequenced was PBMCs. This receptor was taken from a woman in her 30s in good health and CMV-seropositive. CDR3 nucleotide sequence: TGTGCCAGCAGTGAAGCGCTGCGCGAGCAGTACTTC. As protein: CASSEALREQYF.